A selection of T cell receptor beta chains follows, all from one sample in a study of T cell responses to AZD1222 COVID-19 vaccine. Assay used: immunoSEQ multiplex PCR; TCRdb lists only in-frame clones, some missing. The data show fewer than 150,000 clones, just over 85% seen once. The sample here was peripheral blood, taken on day 0 of AZD1222 vaccination. The receptors were gathered from an adult in good health. CDR3s include the opening cysteine and the closing phenylalanine or tryptophan. A D gene is named only where the DNA matches it firmly. Size tells how often a clone was seen (once, few, many) or the class of an expanded clone, and some rows leave it out.

TRBV10-3	-	TRBJ1-5	-	TGTGCCATCAGTGTGGGGGGTAGCAATCAGCCCCAGCATTTT	CAISVGGSNQPQHF
TRBV18	-	TRBJ1-2	-	TGTGCCAGCTCCACCAGTGTCGACTATGGCTACACCTTC	CASSTSVDYGYTF
TRBV27	-	TRBJ1-1	-	TGTGCCAGCAGTTCCACCCCTGGGGTGAACACTGAAGCTTTCTTT	CASSSTPGVNTEAFF
TRBV29-1	-	TRBJ1-2	once	TGCAGCGTTGAAGATTGGATATCAAGCTACACCTTC	CSVEDWISSYTF
TRBV30	-	TRBJ1-6	-	TGTGCCTGGGGTCGAGATATTACTAATTCACCCCTCCACTTT	CAWGRDITNSPLHF
TRBV19	-	TRBJ1-2	-	TGTGCCAAAAGGGACAACTGTATGGGCTATGGCTACACCTTC	CAKRDNCMGYGYTF
TRBV28	TRBD2	TRBJ2-3	-	TGTGCCAGCAGTCCCTATGGGACTAGCGGGATACTCCCTAGCACAGATACGCAGTATTTT	CASSPYGTSGILPSTDTQYF
TRBV9	TRBD1	TRBJ2-7	-	TGTGCCAGCAGTTCCGACAGGGGGTATACCTACGAGCAGTACTTC	CASSSDRGYTYEQYF
TRBV6-2/TRBV6-3	-	TRBJ1-5	-	TGTGCCAGCAGTTACCCTAGGGGGGCGGAGGAAGGCCCATCGGTGAAGCCCCAGCATTTT	CASSYPRGAEEGPSVKPQHF
TRBV27	-	TRBJ1-3	-	TGTGCCAGCAGCAGCCCAGGGGCTGGAAACACCATATATTTT	CASSSPGAGNTIYF